A selection of T cell receptor beta chains follows, all from one sample in a study of CXCR3-negative and CXCR3-positive naive CD8 T cells. TCRdb reprocessed the 5' RACE reads, keeping one entry per CDR3 protein, no DNA. Its table records roughly 110,000 distinct CDR3 sequences. Sequencing input: naive CXCR3+ CD8+ T cells from blood. Receptors were obtained from a human donor in good health. Some clones in this sample may be carry-over from other donors' samples. Each CDR3 is given with its conserved first and last residue. The order of the fields is J gene, V gene, CDR3 protein.

TRBJ2-5 TRBV10-2 CASSGTTNHQETQYF
TRBJ2-7 TRBV7-9 CASSLVLGPTDYEQYF
TRBJ1-1 TRBV4-1 CASSPGTGVDTEAFF
TRBJ2-5 TRBV29-1 CSVEVLAGETQYF
TRBJ2-1 TRBV29-1 CSVALLAGEQFF
TRBJ2-1 TRBV5-1 CASSLTMRNEQFF
TRBJ2-7 TRBV28 CASSPRTSGSYEQYF
TRBJ2-5 TRBV10-2 CASSDGLAGPEETQYF
TRBJ2-5 TRBV7-9 CASSLAIGQETQYF
TRBJ2-7 TRBV5-5 CASSYGQTNSYEQYF
TRBJ2-7 TRBV29-1 CSVVAGNSYEQYF
TRBJ2-5 TRBV7-9 CASSSGLAGNETQYF
TRBJ2-7 TRBV7-9 CASSFEVYEQYF
TRBJ2-1 TRBV7-8 CASSLRAGTYNEQFF
TRBJ2-1 TRBV20-1 CSADTSGRVRSHEQFF
TRBJ2-7 TRBV20-1 CSASGLASYEQYF
TRBJ1-5 TRBV28 CASNQRGALYGEQPQHF
TRBJ1-6 TRBV9 CASSATGSYNSPLHF
TRBJ2-7 TRBV20-1 CSARRRLADGEWNYEQYF
TRBJ1-1 TRBV5-1 CASSLGGELDTEAFF
TRBJ2-3 TRBV7-3 CASSPPSADTQYF
TRBJ1-3 TRBV12-3/TRBV12-4 CTSSLAGTREVGNTIYF
TRBJ2-4 TRBV25-1 CASSHRAAKNIQYF
TRBJ2-7 TRBV25-1 CHSSVGSSYEQYF
TRBJ1-5 TRBV28 CASSPQGINQPQHF
TRBJ2-3 TRBV4-3 CASSQESVASTDTQYF
TRBJ2-7 TRBV4-3 CASSAGQARYEQYF